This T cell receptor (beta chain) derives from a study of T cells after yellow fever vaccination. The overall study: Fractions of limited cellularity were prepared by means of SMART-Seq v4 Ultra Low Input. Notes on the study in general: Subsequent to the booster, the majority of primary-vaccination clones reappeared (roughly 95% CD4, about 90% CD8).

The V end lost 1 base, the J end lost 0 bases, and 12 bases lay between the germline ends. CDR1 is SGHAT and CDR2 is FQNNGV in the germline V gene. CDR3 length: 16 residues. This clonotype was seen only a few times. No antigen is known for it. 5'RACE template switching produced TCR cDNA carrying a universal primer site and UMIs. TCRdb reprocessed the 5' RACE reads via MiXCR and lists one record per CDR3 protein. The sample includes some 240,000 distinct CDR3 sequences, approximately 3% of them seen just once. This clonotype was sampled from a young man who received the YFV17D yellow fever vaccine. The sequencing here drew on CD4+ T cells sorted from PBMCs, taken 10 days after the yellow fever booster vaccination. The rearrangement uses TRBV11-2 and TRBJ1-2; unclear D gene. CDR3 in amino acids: CASSLGGGLANYGYTF. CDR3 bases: TGTGCCAGCAGCTTAGGCGGCGGATTAGCTAACTATGGCTACACCTTC.